One sample yielded the 29 T cell receptor beta chains listed below, sequenced in a study of blood T cell repertoires in COVID-19. TCRdb keeps only in-frame clones here, not all; method: immunoSEQ multiplex PCR. The sample lists about 160,000 clones, 80% to 95% occurring once. Input material: peripheral blood. The receptors shown here come from a woman aged 45 to 65 with acute or convalescent COVID-19.

This clone was seen once. The CDR3 protein is CASSERDRHNEQFF. The CDR3 region has the DNA TGTGCCAGCAGTGAAAGGGACAGGCACAATGAGCAGTTCTTC. The chain joins TRBV6-1 to TRBJ2-1, with 8 positions matching TRBD1. The CDR3 covers 14 residues. The trim removed 2 bases at V and 5 bases at J, leaving 2 bases unmatched. Germline CDR1 MNHNS, CDR2 SASEGT.

The gene calls are TRBV10-3 and TRBJ1-1; TRBD1 agrees at 7 bases. The CDR3 length is 13 residues. V shed 3 bases, J shed 7 bases, and the junction held 5 bases outside the gene matches. Germline loops: CDR1 ENHRY, CDR2 SYGVKD. The CDR3 region has the DNA TGTGCCATCAGTGATAAGGGGGCTTTTGAAGCTTTCTTT. Amino acid sequence: CAISDKGAFEAFF.

The rearrangement uses TRBV5-6 and TRBJ1-3; a weak D match, TRBD1 (6 bases). Per germline, CDR1 SGHDT and CDR2 YYEEEE. The CDR3 is 15 residues long. With 4 bases removed from V and 0 bases from J, the gap between germline ends came to 11 bases. The CDR3: CASSLWTVSGNTIYF. The CDR3 DNA is TGTGCCAGCAGCCTATGGACAGTCTCTGGAAACACCATATATTTT.

The V call is TRBV19, the J call TRBJ1-5, with D unclear. Germline loops: CDR1 LNHDA, CDR2 SQIVND (reference sequence). CDR3 length: 14 residues. With 7 bases removed from V and 1 base from J, the gap between germline ends came to 11 bases. The CDR3 bases are TGTGCCAGTACTTTAACCGGGAGCAATCAGCCCCAGCATTTT. This sequence encodes CASTLTGSNQPQHF.

V usage is TRBV30 and J usage is TRBJ1-2, with D perhaps TRBD1 (5 bases). CDR1 is GTSNPN, CDR2 SVGIG, per germline (reference sequence). V dropped 3 bases and J dropped 8 bases, with 16 bases sitting between them. The CDR3 loop spans 13 amino acids. The CDR3 is CAWSETGIGGYTF. The CDR3 coding sequence is TGTGCCTGGAGCGAAACAGGAATTGGAGGCTACACCTTC.

The V gene is TRBV6-5, the J gene TRBJ1-2; TRBD1 agrees at 12 bases. Losses at the gene ends were 6 bases for V and 10 bases for J; bases not matched to a gene: 3. Germline V gives CDR1 MNHEY, CDR2 SVGAGI. This CDR3 comprises 12 residues. Here the CDR3 reads CASRRDRGHYTF. The DNA for the CDR3 is TGTGCCAGCAGGCGGGACAGGGGGCACTACACCTTC.

The chain combines TRBV30 with TRBJ1-1; 7 bases line up with TRBD1. CDR1 is GTSNPN and CDR2 is SVGIG in the germline V gene (reference sequence). This CDR3 is built from 14 residues. V lost 6 bases to trimming and J lost 1 base; unmatched junction nucleotides: 8. This chain's CDR3 is CACHLNRGNTEAFF. The CDR3 DNA reads TGTGCCTGCCACCTGAACAGGGGGAACACTGAAGCTTTCTTT.

CDR3 coding DNA: TGTGCCAGCAGCCAAGTAGGGGGTCACGAGCAGTACTTC. The encoded protein is CASSQVGGHEQYF. The rearrangement links TRBV14 to TRBJ2-7, with D perhaps TRBD1 (6 bases). The CDR3 sequence is 13 residues long. V dropped 1 base and J dropped 5 bases, with 9 bases sitting between them. Per the germline V gene, CDR1 is SGHDN and CDR2 is FVKESK.

The rearrangement joins TRBV19 to TRBJ1-6; no clear D. CDR3 length: 16 amino acids. V was clipped by 0 bases and J by 5 bases, with 11 bases between them. Germline V lookup: CDR1 LNHDA, CDR2 SQIVND (reference sequence). In DNA, the CDR3 is TGTGCCAGTAGTATAGATCCAGAACAGAATAATTCACCCCTCCACTTT. Translated: CASSIDPEQNNSPLHF.

The chain employs TRBV7-2 and TRBJ1-1; no clear D. V was trimmed by 8 bases and J by 6 bases, leaving 22 bases between them. The CDR3 runs 15 residues. Germline V gene lookup returns CDR1 SGHTA and CDR2 FQGNSA. The CDR3 nucleotides are TGTGCCAGCTCTCTTTTCGCCACTTCGGTGGCTGAAGCTTTCTTT. Its translation: CASSLFATSVAEAFF.

This chain's CDR3 is CASSLGQGIETQYF. As DNA, the CDR3 is TGTGCCAGCTCGCTGGGACAGGGAATAGAGACCCAGTACTTC. V gene TRBV18 combines with J gene TRBJ2-5, with 9 bases fitting TRBD1. The CDR3 extends over 14 amino acids. V shed 6 bases and J 4 bases; nucleotides not matched to a gene: 6. From germline, CDR1 is KGHSH and CDR2 LQKENI.

The CDR3: CASSLGDTYSNQPQHF. The CDR3 region has the DNA TGTGCCAGCAGTCTAGGGGACACTTATAGCAATCAGCCCCAGCATTTT. This sequence joins TRBV28 and TRBJ1-5, with TRBD1 as a possible D gene (6 bases). In germline, CDR1 is MDHEN, CDR2 SYDVKM. Trimming removed 5 bases at V and 0 bases at J, with 14 bases between. The CDR3 is 16 amino acids.

V usage is TRBV27 and J usage is TRBJ2-2, with D possibly TRBD2 on 6 matching bases. The CDR3 is made up of 17 amino acids. Trimming took off 6 bases at V and 0 bases at J, with 17 bases between the two ends. Per the germline V gene, CDR1 is MNHEY and CDR2 is SMNVEV (reference sequence). The CDR3: CASRPLGGATNTGELFF. The CDR3 DNA reads as TGTGCCAGCAGGCCTCTTGGCGGGGCTACGAACACCGGGGAGCTGTTTTTT.

This chain joins TRBV29-1 and TRBJ2-5, with 10 nucleotides matching TRBD2. CDR1 and CDR2 (germline): SQVTM, ANQGSEA. The CDR3 length is 15 residues. Unmatched junction bases numbered 13, after V lost 7 bases and J lost 5 bases. CDR3 DNA sequence: TGCAGCGGGGAGACTAGCGGGCCGAAGGGGGAGACCCAGTACTTC. It translates to CSGETSGPKGETQYF.

This clone has only one observation. The chain combines TRBV7-8 with TRBJ1-1, with D possibly being TRBD1 (6 bases). V was cut by 5 bases and J by 1 base, with 11 bases left in between. This CDR3 has 14 residues. CDR1 SGHVS and CDR2 FQNEAQ come from the germline V gene. CDR3 bases: TGTGCCAGCAGCGCGGACAGAAGGAACACTGAAGCTTTCTTT. It encodes CASSADRRNTEAFF.

This chain joins TRBV2 and TRBJ1-4, with D uncertain. This CDR3 is built from 12 residues. V gave up 8 bases and J gave up 8 bases, with 12 bases separating them. The V gene's germline CDR1 is SNHLY and CDR2 FYNNEI. CDR3 bases: TGTGCCAGCCAAGTATCAGGCGAAAAACTGTTTTTT. Translating gives CASQVSGEKLFF. The whole variable domain, filled in from reference TRBV2 and TRBJ1-4, reads EPEVTQTPSHQVTQMGQEVILRCVPISNHLYFYWYRQILGQKVEFLVSFYNNEISEKSEIFDDQFSVERPDGSNFTLKIRSTKLEDSAMYFCASQVSGEKLFFGSGTQLSVL.

The genes are TRBV13 and TRBJ2-1, with D uncertain. Germline V lookup: CDR1 PRHDT, CDR2 FYEKMQ (reference sequence). The V end was cut by 4 bases, the J end by 0 bases, with 10 bases between. This CDR3 comprises 15 residues. In DNA form, the CDR3 reads TGTGCCAGCAGCTCTGGAGATTTCTCCTACAATGAGCAGTTCTTC. Amino acids: CASSSGDFSYNEQFF.

This sequence joins TRBV28 and TRBJ2-3, with D possibly TRBD2 on 7 matching bases. Trimming removed 8 bases at V and 1 base at J, with 16 bases between. CDR3 length: 15 residues. CDR1 is MDHEN and CDR2 is SYDVKM in the germline V gene. DNA of the CDR3: TGTGCCAGCTCCCGGGGGGCCGGTGGCACAGATACGCAGTATTTT. It codes for CASSRGAGGTDTQYF.

With respect to this clone: This same CDR3 is encoded by further DNA sequences in the sample. CDR3 in DNA: TGCGCCAGCAGCTTGGGACAGGGGGAAAAACTGTTTTTT. It translates to CASSLGQGEKLFF. V and J are TRBV5-1 and TRBJ1-4; 8 bases map to TRBD1. The junction had 0 bases not matched to a gene; V was cut back by 0 bases and J by 8 bases. The CDR3 contains 13 residues. Germline CDR1 SGHRS, CDR2 YFSETQ.

The J gene is TRBJ2-3, the V gene TRBV7-9, with 7 bases lining up with TRBD2. V gave up 5 bases and J gave up 8 bases; unmatched junction bases: 10. The CDR3 extends over 14 amino acids. The germline CDR1 and CDR2 sequences are SEHNR and FQNEAQ (reference sequence). The CDR3 protein is CASSHPGTIGTQYF. The CDR3 DNA reads as TGTGCCAGCAGCCACCCCGGGACTATTGGTACGCAGTATTTT.

This chain uses TRBV6-1 with TRBJ2-1; a weak D match, TRBD1 (6 bases). Germline CDR1 MNHNS, CDR2 SASEGT. CDR3 length: 15 amino acids. Trimming stripped 3 bases from V and 7 bases from J, with 16 bases between. DNA for the CDR3: TGTGCCAGCAGTGATACTACGAGCACAGGGAATGAGCAGTTCTTC. It translates to CASSDTTSTGNEQFF.

The chain has TRBV19 and TRBJ2-3; no clear D gene. From germline, CDR1 is LNHDA and CDR2 SQIVND (reference sequence). CDR3 length equals 11 residues. Between the trimmed V and J ends, which lost 6 bases and 4 bases, there was a span of 5 bases. CDR3 nucleotide sequence: TGTGCCAGTAGCCTTGCAGATACGCAGTATTTT. Translating it yields CASSLADTQYF.

The chain carries TRBV19 and TRBJ1-5; 8 nucleotides match TRBD1. With 4 bases clipped from V and 3 bases from J, the junction kept 5 bases outside the gene matches. Germline CDR1 reads LNHDA; CDR2 reads SQIVND (reference sequence). This CDR3 has 15 amino acids. The CDR3 sequence is CASSTGTGFNQPQHF. In DNA, the CDR3 is TGTGCCAGTAGTACCGGGACAGGTTTCAATCAGCCCCAGCATTTT. The full variable domain, rest sourced from reference TRBV19 and TRBJ1-5, is DGGITQSPKYLFRKEGQNVTLSCEQNLNHDAMYWYRQDPGQGLRLIYYSQIVNDFQKGDIAEGYSVSREKKESFPLTVTSAQKNPTAFYLCASSTGTGFNQPQHFGDGTRLSIL.

The chain employs TRBV27 and TRBJ2-2; 8 bases match TRBD1. CDR1 is MNHEY and CDR2 is SMNVEV in the germline V gene (reference sequence). This CDR3 is built from 17 residues. With 3 bases clipped from V and 5 bases from J, the junction kept 11 bases outside the gene matches. DNA of the CDR3: TGTGCCAGCAGTTTTGGACAGGGAAGAGGTAAAACCGGGGAGCTGTTTTTT. Translating gives CASSFGQGRGKTGELFF.

The rearrangement joins TRBV4-1 to TRBJ2-7; TRBD1 matches at 7 bases. The germline CDR1 and CDR2 sequences are MGHRA and YSYEKL. V lost 3 bases to trimming and J lost 2 bases; unmatched junction nucleotides: 1. This CDR3 has 13 residues. This CDR3 is CASSHGQAYEQYF. CDR3 coding DNA: TGCGCCAGCAGCCACGGACAGGCCTACGAGCAGTACTTC.

This chain joins TRBV5-6 and TRBJ1-5; 9 nucleotides agree with TRBD1. Germline values: CDR1 SGHDT, CDR2 YYEEEE. Unmatched junction bases numbered 7, after V lost 2 bases and J lost 7 bases. This CDR3 region has 15 residues. The DNA of the CDR3 is TGTGCCAGCAGCTTCTCGACAGGGGGGCGACAGCCCCAGCATTTT. As protein: CASSFSTGGRQPQHF.

The rearrangement joins TRBV27 to TRBJ1-6; no firm D call. This CDR3 has 15 amino acids. V was clipped by 4 bases and J by 8 bases, with 15 bases between them. Germline V gives CDR1 MNHEY, CDR2 SMNVEV (reference sequence). The CDR3 loop is CASSYRRTGDSPLHF. The CDR3 DNA follows: TGTGCCAGCAGTTACCGAAGGACTGGGGATTCACCCCTCCACTTT.

This chain uses TRBV20-1 with TRBJ1-1, with D possibly being TRBD1 (6 bases). V was clipped by 5 bases and J by 12 bases, with 16 bases between them. The CDR3 spans 11 residues. Per germline, CDR1 DFQATT and CDR2 SNEGSKA (reference sequence). Here the CDR3 DNA reads TGCAGTGCTTCGAAAAAAGGGACAACTTTCTTT. Translating gives CSASKKGTTFF.

About this clone: This sample includes further DNA sequences coding for the same CDR3. The chain combines TRBV30 with TRBJ1-5; no clear D. Germline V gene sequence: CDR1 GTSNPN, CDR2 SVGIG (reference sequence). The ends were cut back, 1 base at V and 0 bases at J, with 13 bases in the middle. The CDR3 spans 16 residues. CDR3 amino acids: CAWSGTGGSSNQPQHF. CDR3 sequence (DNA): TGTGCCTGGAGTGGGACTGGTGGTTCTAGCAATCAGCCCCAGCATTTT.